The 3 T cell receptor beta chains below were found in one sample sequenced in a study of T cell responses to AZD1222 COVID-19 vaccine. TCRdb's table, derived via immunoSEQ multiplex PCR, lists solely in-frame clones and lacks some. The repertoire holds about 140,000 clones, approximately 92% seen once, with approximately 5.4% in the top ten. Sequenced here: peripheral blood, sampled on day 0 of AZD1222 vaccination. Receptor source: an adult in good health.

This chain connects TRBV6-5 to TRBJ1-6; 7 nucleotides match TRBD1. With 4 bases clipped from V and 5 bases from J, the junction kept 5 bases outside the gene matches. The CDR3 loop spans 15 amino acids. CDR1 MNHEY and CDR2 SVGAGI come from the germline V gene. CDR3 coding DNA: TGTGCCAGCAGTTTAAACCAGGGGGATAATTCACCCCTCCACTTT. It encodes CASSLNQGDNSPLHF.

The chain links TRBV6-5 to TRBJ2-3; TRBD1 aligns across 7 bases. The ends lost 5 bases at V and 5 bases at J; junction bases unmatched: 7. The CDR3 sequence is 14 residues long. CDR1 and CDR2 from the germline V gene are MNHEY and SVGAGI. CDR3 in amino acids: CASSLDRAQDTQYF. The CDR3 bases are TGTGCCAGCAGTCTCGACAGGGCTCAAGATACGCAGTATTTT.

The chain is built from TRBV5-4 and TRBJ1-1, with TRBD1 as a possible D gene (5 bases). Trimming shortened V by 2 bases and J by 4 bases, and 12 bases separated the two germline ends. Germline V lookup: CDR1 SGHNT, CDR2 YYREEE (reference sequence). There are 14 residues in the CDR3. CDR3 sequence (DNA): TGTGCCAGCAGCTTAGGGGTTTTGGCCACTGAAGCTTTCTTT. It yields the protein CASSLGVLATEAFF.